A single sample is the source of the 30 T cell receptor beta chains below, sequenced in a study of OX40 agonist ivuxolimab in advanced cancers. The protocol used for the library was the immunoSEQ multiplex PCR assay. Not all clones reach the TCRdb copy of this immuneACCESS table, which keeps in-frame sequences only. Checked studies attribute under half of the gap to unresolved V genes and leave the rest unexplained. The sample profile shows some 60,000 clones; approximately 86% of them were found once. Jointly, the top ten make up about 3.8% of the sample. The material was CD4+ or CD8+ T cells sorted from blood, obtained in a trial of the OX40 agonist ivuxolimab. Every receptor here comes from an adult with an advanced solid tumor such as melanoma, head and neck, liver or kidney cancer.

The V gene is TRBV5-1, the J gene TRBJ2-1; 9 bases are shared with TRBD2. The junction had 8 bases not matched to a gene; V was cut back by 3 bases and J by 10 bases. The CDR3 runs to 14 residues. Germline V lookup: CDR1 SGHRS, CDR2 YFSETQ. CDR3 DNA sequence: TGCGCCAGCAGCTCAAGCGGGGGGCCCAGGGAGCAGTTCTTC. Translated, it gives CASSSSGGPREQFF.

The rearrangement uses TRBV7-2 and TRBJ2-7; D is uncertain. The V and J ends lost 5 bases and 3 bases respectively, with 8 bases between them. CDR1 is SGHTA and CDR2 is FQGNSA in the germline V gene. The CDR3 is 12 amino acids. CDR3 sequence reads: CASSGVRYEQYF. In nucleotides, the CDR3 is TGTGCCAGCAGCGGTGTTCGCTACGAGCAGTACTTC. Supplemented by reference TRBV7-2 and TRBJ2-7, the full variable domain reads GAGVSQSPSNKVTEKGKDVELRCDPISGHTALYWYRQSLGQGLEFLIYFQGNSAPDKSGLPSDRFSAERTGGSVSTLTIQRTQQEDSAVYLCASSGVRYEQYFGPGTRLTVT.

This clone was counted once. The chain carries TRBV7-2 and TRBJ1-4; 7 bases agree with TRBD1. The CDR3 contains 16 residues. J was trimmed by 7 bases and V by 5 bases; bases with no gene match: 13. Per the germline V gene, CDR1 is SGHTA and CDR2 is FQGNSA. DNA for the CDR3: TGTGCCAGCAGCCCGGGGACAGATAGTTCGTCTGAAAAACTGTTTTTT. Its translation is CASSPGTDSSSEKLFF.

The chain carries TRBV5-6 and TRBJ1-1; no reliable D call. Germline V lookup: CDR1 SGHDT, CDR2 YYEEEE. The CDR3 has 17 residues. Trimming removed 3 bases at V and 0 bases at J, with 18 bases between. This CDR3 reads CASSSLRFGLLNTEAFF. The CDR3 DNA reads TGTGCCAGCAGCTCTCTGAGATTCGGACTACTGAACACTGAAGCTTTCTTT.

CDR3 DNA sequence: TGTGCCAGCAGTTACTCGGTTCGGCTCTACGAGCAGTACTTC. Its protein is CASSYSVRLYEQYF. The V and J genes are TRBV6-6 and TRBJ2-7, with D unresolved. This CDR3 is built from 14 residues. Germline V gives CDR1 MNHNY, CDR2 SVGAGI (reference sequence). Deletions cut 0 bases from V and 3 bases from J, with 9 bases between.

The V call is TRBV7-9, the J call TRBJ2-2; D is ambiguous. Germline assignment: CDR1 SEHNR and CDR2 FQNEAQ (reference sequence). V lost 5 bases and J lost 0, with 16 bases in between. This CDR3 has 17 amino acids. The CDR3 DNA reads TGTGCCAGCAGCCCTCGAGGCACCCGTCCGAACACCGGGGAGCTGTTTTTT. Protein product: CASSPRGTRPNTGELFF.

The chain carries TRBV19 and TRBJ2-2; D possibly corresponds to TRBD2 (6 bases). CDR1 and CDR2 from the germline V gene are LNHDA and SQIVND (reference sequence). Trimming stripped 3 bases from V and 6 bases from J, with 8 bases between. The CDR3 sequence is 13 residues long. The CDR3 protein is CASSMRGAGELFF. CDR3 nucleotides: TGTGCCAGTAGTATGCGGGGAGCCGGGGAGCTGTTTTTT.

The gene calls are TRBV4-1 and TRBJ2-7, with 10 bases matching TRBD2. J gave up 4 bases and V 1 base, and 4 bases lay outside the gene matches. The CDR3 length is 15 residues. Germline-derived CDR1 and CDR2 are MGHRA and YSYEKL. The CDR3 reads CASSQGGLARYEQYF. In DNA, the CDR3 is TGCGCCAGCAGCCAAGGGGGACTAGCGAGGTACGAGCAGTACTTC.

This sequence joins TRBV27 and TRBJ1-6, with TRBD1 matching 7 bases. This CDR3 contains 15 residues. The V segment lost 2 bases and the J segment 7 bases; nucleotides outside the gene matches: 5. Per the germline V gene, CDR1 is MNHEY and CDR2 is SMNVEV (reference sequence). CDR3 DNA sequence: TGTGCCAGCAGTTTAATCCAGGGGGGGAATTCACCCCTCCACTTT. This codes for CASSLIQGGNSPLHF.

The rearrangement joins TRBV7-3 to TRBJ1-6; 7 positions agree with TRBD1. This CDR3 region has 13 residues. V shed 5 bases and J 7 bases; nucleotides not matched to a gene: 2. Germline CDR1 is SGHTA and CDR2 is FQGTGA. Written as DNA, the CDR3 is TGTGCCAGCAGCCAGGGGGGGAATTCACCCCTCCACTTT. This encodes CASSQGGNSPLHF.

The chain recombines TRBV5-1 with TRBJ2-1, with 10 bases fitting TRBD1. This CDR3 is built from 17 residues. V shed 4 bases and J 6 bases; nucleotides not matched to a gene: 13. Looked up from germline, CDR1 is SGHRS and CDR2 is YFSETQ. The CDR3 reads CASSIGTGAPLGNEQFF. CDR3 bases: TGCGCCAGCAGCATCGGGACAGGGGCTCCCTTGGGCAATGAGCAGTTCTTC.

This clone was seen just once. The chain combines TRBV5-8 with TRBJ2-1; 12 nucleotides line up with TRBD2. The CDR3 runs 16 residues. CDR1 is SGHTS, CDR2 YDEGEE, per germline. V lost 0 bases, J lost 8 bases, and 6 bases stayed unmatched. The CDR3 region has the DNA TGTGCCAGCAGCTTGGGCCTAGCGGGGGGGAGTGATGAGCAGTTCTTC. It encodes CASSLGLAGGSDEQFF.

This clone showed up just once. The V and J genes are TRBV7-3 and TRBJ1-2; D gene unclear. Trimming took 8 bases from V and 4 from J, leaving 11 bases between them. The CDR3 is made up of 12 amino acids. The V gene's germline CDR1 is SGHTA and CDR2 FQGTGA. CDR3: CASSGSLYGYTF. CDR3 nucleotide sequence: TGTGCCAGCTCGGGCAGTCTCTATGGCTACACCTTC. Drawing the rest from reference TRBV7-3 and TRBJ1-2, the complete variable domain is GAGVSQTPSNKVTEKGKYVELRCDPISGHTALYWYRQSLGQGPEFLIYFQGTGAADDSGLPNDRFFAVRPEGSVSTLKIQRTERGDSAVYLCASSGSLYGYTFGSGTRLTVV.

The rearrangement links TRBV5-3 to TRBJ1-5, with D possibly being TRBD1 (5 bases). TRBV5-3 is an open reading frame whose function is uncertain. CDR3 length: 15 residues. V was shortened by 7 bases and J by 1 base, with 15 bases between the two germline ends. The chain's CDR3 is CARDRGEDSNQPQHF. The CDR3 DNA reads TGTGCCAGAGACCGGGGGGAGGACAGCAATCAGCCCCAGCATTTT.

This clone has more than one count but fewer than ten. The junction departs from the called germline gene at one end, perhaps through a read error. The rearrangement uses TRBV7-7 and TRBJ1-4; 9 nucleotides align to TRBD1. CDR3 length: 13 amino acids. CDR1 is SSHAT, CDR2 FNYEAQ, per germline (reference sequence). The CDR3 DNA sequence: TGTGCTAGCAGCTTAGACAGGGGGGAAAAACTGTTTTTT. It codes for CASSLDRGEKLFF.

The rearrangement joins TRBV25-1 to TRBJ1-6, with a weak D call TRBD1 (5 bases). This CDR3 contains 15 residues. Germline V CDR1 and CDR2: MGHDK, SYGVNS. Trimming removed 4 bases from V and 6 bases from J, with 13 bases in between. The CDR3 nucleotides read TGTGCCAGCAGTGCCGGGGACGTCCCTAATTCACCCCTCCACTTT. It specifies CASSAGDVPNSPLHF.

This chain uses TRBV14 with TRBJ1-1; D unresolved. Trimming removed 1 base from V and 4 bases from J, with 7 bases in between. CDR1 and CDR2 from the germline V gene are SGHDN and FVKESK. The CDR3 contains 13 residues. DNA of the CDR3: TGTGCCAGCAGCCAAGCGAGGACCACTGAAGCTTTCTTT. It specifies CASSQARTTEAFF.

The rearrangement joins TRBV11-3 to TRBJ2-5; perhaps D is TRBD1 or TRBD2 (6 bases each). CDR3 length: 14 amino acids. From germline, CDR1 is SGHNT and CDR2 YENEEA. Deletions cut 7 bases from V and 4 bases from J, with 16 bases between. CDR3 bases: TGTGCCAGCAACCCTGGAGGGGGTCCAGAGACCCAGTACTTC. It codes for CASNPGGGPETQYF.

The chain joins TRBV19 to TRBJ1-1, with 12 nucleotides matching TRBD1. Germline V gene sequence: CDR1 LNHDA, CDR2 SQIVND (reference sequence). With 3 bases clipped from V and 4 bases from J, the junction kept 0 bases outside the gene matches. This CDR3 is built from 14 residues. CDR3 region: CASSMGQGATEAFF. CDR3 coding DNA: TGTGCCAGTAGTATGGGACAGGGGGCCACTGAAGCTTTCTTT.

The CDR3 region is CASRSGAITGELFF. Written as DNA, the CDR3 is TGTGCCAGCCGCTCAGGCGCAATCACCGGGGAGCTGTTTTTT. The V gene is TRBV6-5, the J gene TRBJ2-2; D unclear. Trimming pared 8 bases from V and 4 bases from J, leaving 14 bases between. This CDR3 comprises 14 residues. CDR1 is MNHEY and CDR2 is SVGAGI in the germline V gene.

The rearrangement links TRBV5-6 to TRBJ2-3; D is ambiguous. V lost 0 bases, J lost 2 bases, and 7 bases lay in between. Germline V gene data show CDR1 as SGHDT and CDR2 as YYEEEE. CDR3 size: 14 residues. CDR3 nucleotides: TGTGCCAGCAGCTTGGGGGGTTCCACAGATACGCAGTATTTT. Translating it yields CASSLGGSTDTQYF.

A word on this clone: The same CDR3 also results from other DNA sequences found in this sample. This chain connects TRBV6-1 to TRBJ1-2; the D gene is possibly TRBD1 (6 bases). Deletions cut 4 bases from V and 2 bases from J, with 11 bases between. Per germline, CDR1 MNHNS and CDR2 SASEGT. There are 14 residues in the CDR3. CDR3 amino acids: CASSASDRNYGYTF. CDR3 coding DNA: TGTGCCAGCAGTGCATCGGACAGAAACTATGGCTACACCTTC.

J is TRBJ1-2 and V is TRBV27, with 7 nucleotides matching TRBD1. Germline lookup yields CDR1 MNHEY and CDR2 SMNVEV (reference sequence). This CDR3 is 16 amino acids long. The ends lost 5 bases at V and 4 bases at J; junction bases unmatched: 13. The DNA for the CDR3 is TGTGCCAGCAGTCCCGTCCGGGACAGTTCATTCTATGGCTACACCTTC. It translates to CASSPVRDSSFYGYTF.

Here the CDR3 reads CASSLGLAGRETQYF. The CDR3 DNA is TGTGCCAGCAGTTTAGGACTAGCGGGGCGAGAGACCCAGTACTTC. The rearrangement uses TRBV6-6 and TRBJ2-5; 12 nucleotides match TRBD2. The CDR3 totals 15 residues. The V and J ends lost 4 bases and 4 bases, in that order; junction bases with no gene match: 4. Germline values: CDR1 MNHNY, CDR2 SVGAGI (reference sequence).

The V gene is TRBV5-5, the J gene TRBJ2-7; no definite D call. The CDR3 consists of 14 residues. V lost 4 bases, J lost 0 bases, and 11 bases lay in between. Germline loops: CDR1 SGHKS, CDR2 YYEKEE (reference sequence). This chain's CDR3 is CASSPAASSYEQYF. The CDR3 region has the DNA TGTGCCAGCAGCCCGGCGGCTAGCTCCTACGAGCAGTACTTC.

V gene TRBV5-6 combines with J gene TRBJ2-5; unclear D gene. Germline CDR1 SGHDT, CDR2 YYEEEE. V was clipped by 4 bases and J by 2 bases, with 9 bases between them. The CDR3 length is 13 residues. The CDR3 DNA follows: TGTGCCAGCAGCCCCGGTTCTCAAGAGACCCAGTACTTC. Translated, it gives CASSPGSQETQYF.

This sequence joins TRBV30 and TRBJ2-7; maybe TRBD1 (6 bases). Per the germline V gene, CDR1 is GTSNPN and CDR2 is SVGIG (reference sequence). V lost 2 bases and J lost 4, with 12 bases in between. The CDR3 contains 13 residues. CDR3 sequence: CAWSSGAQYEQYF. CDR3 DNA: TGTGCCTGGAGTTCAGGGGCCCAGTACGAGCAGTACTTC.

The gene calls are TRBV29-1 and TRBJ2-1; D not resolved. Germline V lookup: CDR1 SQVTM, CDR2 ANQGSEA. CDR3 length: 11 residues. The ends were cut back, 7 bases at V and 8 bases at J, with 12 bases in the middle. The CDR3 loop is CSGTASDEQFF. The CDR3 bases are TGCAGCGGGACCGCGAGCGATGAGCAGTTCTTC.

This sequence joins TRBV6-5 and TRBJ2-1, with D tentatively TRBD2 (6 bases). Trimming left V 3 bases short and J 7 bases short, with 13 bases between. The CDR3 has 14 amino acids. CDR1 is MNHEY and CDR2 is SVGAGI in the germline V gene. For the CDR3, the DNA is TGTGCCAGCAGTTATCCTCCCGCGGGGAATGAGCAGTTCTTC. This encodes CASSYPPAGNEQFF.

V gene TRBV5-4 combines with J gene TRBJ1-6; no reliable D call. The CDR3 sequence is 13 residues long. CDR1 is SGHNT and CDR2 is YYREEE in the germline V gene (reference sequence). V lost 4 bases and J 9 bases, leaving 11 bases between the germline ends. CDR3 sequence: CASSVEISSPLHF. The CDR3 DNA follows: TGTGCCAGCAGCGTGGAAATTAGTTCACCCCTCCACTTT.